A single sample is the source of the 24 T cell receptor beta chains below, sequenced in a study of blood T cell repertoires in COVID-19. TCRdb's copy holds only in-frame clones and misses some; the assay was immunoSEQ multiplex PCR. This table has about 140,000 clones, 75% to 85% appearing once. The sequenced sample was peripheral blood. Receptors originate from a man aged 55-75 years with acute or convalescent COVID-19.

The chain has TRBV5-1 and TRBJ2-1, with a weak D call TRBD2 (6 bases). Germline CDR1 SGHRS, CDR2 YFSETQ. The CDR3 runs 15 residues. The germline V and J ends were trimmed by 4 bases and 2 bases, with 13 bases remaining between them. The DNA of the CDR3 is TGCGCCAGCAGCACTGGACTATCCCCCTACAATGAGCAGTTCTTC. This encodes CASSTGLSPYNEQFF.

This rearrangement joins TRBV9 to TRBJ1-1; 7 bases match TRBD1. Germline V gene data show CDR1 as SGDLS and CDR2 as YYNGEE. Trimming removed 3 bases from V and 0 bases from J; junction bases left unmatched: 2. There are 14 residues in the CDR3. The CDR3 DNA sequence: TGTGCCAGCAGCGAGGGACAGCTGAACACTGAAGCTTTCTTT. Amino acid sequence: CASSEGQLNTEAFF.

The CDR3 region is CASRGAGANVLTF. In DNA form, the CDR3 reads TGTGCCAGCAGGGGCGCAGGGGCCAACGTCCTGACTTTC. The rearrangement joins TRBV6-5 to TRBJ2-6; D is unclear. CDR1 is MNHEY, CDR2 SVGAGI, per germline. V was pared by 6 bases and J by 4 bases, with 7 bases between. The CDR3 extends over 13 amino acids.

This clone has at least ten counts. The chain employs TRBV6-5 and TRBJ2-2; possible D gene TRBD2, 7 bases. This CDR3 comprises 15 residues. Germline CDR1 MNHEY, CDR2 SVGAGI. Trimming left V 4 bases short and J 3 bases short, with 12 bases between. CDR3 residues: CASSSQGGDTGELFF. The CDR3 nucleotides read TGTGCCAGCAGTTCACAGGGAGGGGACACCGGGGAGCTGTTTTTT.

Here the CDR3 reads CASRPLSGGPGEQFF. For the CDR3, the DNA is TGTGCCAGCAGGCCCCTGTCGGGAGGGCCCGGTGAGCAGTTCTTC. The chain combines TRBV27 with TRBJ2-1, with 8 bases aligning to TRBD2. CDR1 and CDR2 from the germline V gene are MNHEY and SMNVEV (reference sequence). The ends lost 6 bases at V and 9 bases at J; junction bases unmatched: 13. The CDR3 loop spans 15 amino acids.

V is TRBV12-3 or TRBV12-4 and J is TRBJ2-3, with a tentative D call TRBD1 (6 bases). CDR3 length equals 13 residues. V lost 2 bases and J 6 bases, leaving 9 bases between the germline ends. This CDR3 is CASSLYRVDTQYF. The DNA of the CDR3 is TGTGCCAGCAGTTTATACAGGGTCGATACGCAGTATTTT.

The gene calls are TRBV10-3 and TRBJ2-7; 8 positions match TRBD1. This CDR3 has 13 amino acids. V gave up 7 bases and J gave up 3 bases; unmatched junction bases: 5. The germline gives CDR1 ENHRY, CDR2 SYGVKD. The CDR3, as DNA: TGTGCCATCAAAGGACAGGGCTTCTACGAGCAGTACTTC. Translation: CAIKGQGFYEQYF.

CDR3 loop: CASSLNTGSSSYEQYF. The CDR3 DNA follows: TGCGCCAGCAGCTTGAACACCGGGTCCTCGAGCTACGAGCAGTACTTC. This chain links TRBV5-1 with TRBJ2-7; D is unresolved. The germline CDR1 and CDR2 sequences are SGHRS and YFSETQ. This CDR3 comprises 16 residues. The V end was cut by 1 base, the J end by 3 bases, with 17 bases between.

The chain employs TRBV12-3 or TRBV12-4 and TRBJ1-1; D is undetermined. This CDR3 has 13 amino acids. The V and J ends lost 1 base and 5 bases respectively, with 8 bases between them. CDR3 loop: CASSLGPRTEAFF. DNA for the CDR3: TGTGCCAGCAGTTTAGGGCCGAGGACTGAAGCTTTCTTT.

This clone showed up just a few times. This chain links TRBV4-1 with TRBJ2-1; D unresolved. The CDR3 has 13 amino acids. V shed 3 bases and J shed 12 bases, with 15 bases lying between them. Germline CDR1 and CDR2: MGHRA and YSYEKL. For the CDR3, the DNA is TGCGCCAGCAGCCAGGTTGTGGGCCTAAGGCAGTTCTTC. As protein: CASSQVVGLRQFF.

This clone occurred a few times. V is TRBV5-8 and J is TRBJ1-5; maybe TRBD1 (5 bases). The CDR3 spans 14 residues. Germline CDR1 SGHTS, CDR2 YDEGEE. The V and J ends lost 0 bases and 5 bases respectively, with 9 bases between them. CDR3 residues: CASSLAGRDQPQHF. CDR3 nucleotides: TGTGCCAGCAGCTTGGCGGGCAGGGATCAGCCCCAGCATTTT.

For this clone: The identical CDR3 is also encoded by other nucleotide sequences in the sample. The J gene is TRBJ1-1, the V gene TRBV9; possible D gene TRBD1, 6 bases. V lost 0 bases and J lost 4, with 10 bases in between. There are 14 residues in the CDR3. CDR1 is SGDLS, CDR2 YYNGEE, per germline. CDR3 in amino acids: CASSVVVGGTEAFF. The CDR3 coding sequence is TGTGCCAGCAGCGTAGTGGTAGGGGGCACTGAAGCTTTCTTT. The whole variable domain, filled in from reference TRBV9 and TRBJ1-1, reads DSGVTQTPKHLITATGQRVTLRCSPRSGDLSVYWYQQSLDQGLQFLIQYYNGEERAKGNILERFSAQQFPDLHSELNLSSLELGDSALYFCASSVVVGGTEAFFGQGTRLTVV.

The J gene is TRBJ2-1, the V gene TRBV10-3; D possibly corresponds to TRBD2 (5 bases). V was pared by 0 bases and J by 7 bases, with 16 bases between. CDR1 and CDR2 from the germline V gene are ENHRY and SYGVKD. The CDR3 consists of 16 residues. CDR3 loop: CAISESKTKQGNEQFF. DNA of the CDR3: TGTGCCATCAGTGAGTCGAAGACTAAGCAAGGGAATGAGCAGTTCTTC.

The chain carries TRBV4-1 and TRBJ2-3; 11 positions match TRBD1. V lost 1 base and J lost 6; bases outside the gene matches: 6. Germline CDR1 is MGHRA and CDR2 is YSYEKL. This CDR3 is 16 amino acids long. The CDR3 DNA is TGCGCCAGCAGCCAAGGGACAGGGGGCTCATCGGATACGCAGTATTTT. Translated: CASSQGTGGSSDTQYF.

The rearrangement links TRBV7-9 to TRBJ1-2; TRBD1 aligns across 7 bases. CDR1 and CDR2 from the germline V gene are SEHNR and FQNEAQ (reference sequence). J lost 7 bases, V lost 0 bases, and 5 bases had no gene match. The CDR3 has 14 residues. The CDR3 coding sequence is TGTGCCAGCAGCTTAGCCTCACAGGGGTCTGGCTACACCTTC. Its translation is CASSLASQGSGYTF.

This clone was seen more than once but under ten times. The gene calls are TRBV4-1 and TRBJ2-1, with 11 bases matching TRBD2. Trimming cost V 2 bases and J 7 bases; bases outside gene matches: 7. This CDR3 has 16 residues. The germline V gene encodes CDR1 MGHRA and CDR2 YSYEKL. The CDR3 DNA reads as TGCGCCAGCAGCCAATTGACTAGCGGGATATTTAATGAGCAGTTCTTC. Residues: CASSQLTSGIFNEQFF.

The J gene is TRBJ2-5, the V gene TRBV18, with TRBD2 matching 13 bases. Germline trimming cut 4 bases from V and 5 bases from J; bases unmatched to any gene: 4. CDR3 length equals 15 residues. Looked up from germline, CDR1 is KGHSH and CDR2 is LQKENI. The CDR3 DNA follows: TGTGCCAGCTCACGCGGACTAGCGGGAGTTGAGACCCAGTACTTC. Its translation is CASSRGLAGVETQYF.

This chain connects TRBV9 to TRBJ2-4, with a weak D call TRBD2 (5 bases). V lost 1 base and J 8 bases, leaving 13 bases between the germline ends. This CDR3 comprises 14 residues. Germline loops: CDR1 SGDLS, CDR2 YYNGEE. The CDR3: CASSVTPRGYIQYF. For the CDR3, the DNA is TGTGCCAGCAGCGTAACACCTAGAGGGTACATTCAGTACTTC.

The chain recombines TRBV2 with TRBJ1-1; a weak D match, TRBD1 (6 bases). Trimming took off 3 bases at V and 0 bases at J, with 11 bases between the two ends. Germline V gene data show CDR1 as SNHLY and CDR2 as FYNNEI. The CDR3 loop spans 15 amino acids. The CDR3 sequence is CASSDSTGMNTEAFF. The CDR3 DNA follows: TGTGCCAGCAGTGATAGTACAGGGATGAACACTGAAGCTTTCTTT.

The CDR3 nucleotides are TGTGCCAGCAGTAATGCGCCCGGGGTCCGTGAAGCTTTCTTT. This gives the protein CASSNAPGVREAFF. The chain links TRBV6-1 to TRBJ1-1; D unclear. This CDR3 spans 14 amino acids. Germline values: CDR1 MNHNS, CDR2 SASEGT. V dropped 5 bases and J dropped 7 bases, with 17 bases sitting between them.

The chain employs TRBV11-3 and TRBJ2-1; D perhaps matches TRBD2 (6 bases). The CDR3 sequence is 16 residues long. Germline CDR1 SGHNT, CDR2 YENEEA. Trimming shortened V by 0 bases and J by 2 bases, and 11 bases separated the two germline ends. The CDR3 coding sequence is TGTGCCAGCAGCTTAGAGGGGACTGCAACCTACAATGAGCAGTTCTTC. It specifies CASSLEGTATYNEQFF.

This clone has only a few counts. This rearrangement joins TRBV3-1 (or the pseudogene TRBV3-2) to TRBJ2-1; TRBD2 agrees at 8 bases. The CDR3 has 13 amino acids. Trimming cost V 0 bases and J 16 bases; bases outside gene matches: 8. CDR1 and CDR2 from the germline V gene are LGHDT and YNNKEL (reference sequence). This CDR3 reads CASSQDSGRANFF. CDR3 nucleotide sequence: TGTGCCAGCAGCCAAGATTCCGGGAGGGCCAACTTCTTC.

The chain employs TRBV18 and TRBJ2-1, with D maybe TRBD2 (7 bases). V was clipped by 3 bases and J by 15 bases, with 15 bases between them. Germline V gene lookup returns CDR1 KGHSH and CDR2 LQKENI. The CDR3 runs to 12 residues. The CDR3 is CASSPVRGGLFF. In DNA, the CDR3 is TGTGCCAGCTCACCGGTTCGCGGGGGCCTGTTCTTC.

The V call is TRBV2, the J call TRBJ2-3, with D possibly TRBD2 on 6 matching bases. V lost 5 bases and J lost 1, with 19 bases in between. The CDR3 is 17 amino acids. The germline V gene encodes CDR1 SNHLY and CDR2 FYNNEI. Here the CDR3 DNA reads TGTGCCAGCAGTAGGCGGGACGACGATGGGGGCACAGATACGCAGTATTTT. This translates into CASSRRDDDGGTDTQYF.